This is a list of T cell receptor beta chains from one sample in a study of T cell changes during pregnancy in multiple sclerosis. This table comes from immunoSEQ multiplex PCR, and its TCRdb copy is limited to in-frame clones, with some not included. In the table there are under 60,000 clones, approximately 92% of which are singletons. The sample was CD4+ T cells from peripheral blood mononuclear cells, taken in the third trimester of pregnancy. Every receptor here comes from a female donor with multiple sclerosis, enrolled in a pregnancy study. CDR3s include the opening cysteine and the closing phenylalanine or tryptophan. A D gene is named only where the DNA matches it firmly. Where a row states a size, it is once, few, many or the class of an expanded clone; other rows omit it.

.	TRBJ1-2	.	TRBV6-1	TGTGCCAGCAGTGAATGGGCAGGGTATGGCTACACCTTC	CASSEWAGYGYTF
TRBD2	TRBJ2-3	few	TRBV27	TGTGCCAGCAGTCTCATAGCGGGCTTTAGCACAGATACGCAGTATTTT	CASSLIAGFSTDTQYF
.	TRBJ2-7	.	TRBV6-4	TGTGCCACCCCATCGTTACAGGGAGGGCCCTCCTACGAGCAGTACTTC	CATPSLQGGPSYEQYF
TRBD1	TRBJ1-1	.	TRBV5-1	TGCGCCAGCAGCTTGGATGGACAGGGAGGCAACACTGAAGCTTTCTTT	CASSLDGQGGNTEAFF
TRBD2	TRBJ2-2	.	TRBV5-4	TGTGCCAGCAGCCGGACTAGCGGGAGAACCGGGGAGCTGTTTTTT	CASSRTSGRTGELFF
.	TRBJ1-1	.	TRBV7-9	TGTGCCAGCAGCTTAGAGACGGGGAGTAACACTGAAGCTTTCTTT	CASSLETGSNTEAFF
.	TRBJ1-2	once	TRBV5-1	TGCGCCAGCAGCTTGGGGGAGACCTATGGCTACACCTTC	CASSLGETYGYTF
.	TRBJ2-4	.	TRBV7-2	TGTGCCAGCAGCTTAGATTCAGGGTGGGCCAAAAACATTCAGTACTTC	CASSLDSGWAKNIQYF
.	TRBJ1-1	.	TRBV5-1	TGCGCCAGCACCGAGGTTACAGGACAGAACACTGAAGCTTTCTTT	CASTEVTGQNTEAFF
TRBD2	TRBJ2-1	.	TRBV7-9	TGTGCCAGCAGCTTAGGATCAGTGGGTAGCGGGAGAGTGTTCTTC	CASSLGSVGSGRVFF
.	TRBJ1-5	.	TRBV19	TGTGCCAGTAGTATAGGAGGACAGTTAGAGCCCCAGCATTTT	CASSIGGQLEPQHF
TRBD2	TRBJ2-7	.	TRBV19	TGTGCCAGTAGCATAGCGGGGGGAATCTACGAGCAGTACTTC	CASSIAGGIYEQYF
.	TRBJ2-2	.	TRBV18	TGTGCCAGCTCAACCGAGGAACCCACCTGGGGGGAGCTGTTTTTT	CASSTEEPTWGELFF
TRBD1	TRBJ2-1	.	TRBV5-1	TGCGCCAGCAGCCCGGGACAGGACTTCCGGAATGAGCAGTTCTTC	CASSPGQDFRNEQFF
TRBD1	TRBJ2-1	.	TRBV12-5	TGTGCTAGTGGTTTTGGGAACGTACAGGGGGTAAATGAGCAGTTCTTC	CASGFGNVQGVNEQFF
.	TRBJ1-2	.	TRBV5-4	TGTGCCAGCAGCTTGGTAGGGGCTGACTATGGCTACACCTTC	CASSLVGADYGYTF
.	TRBJ2-1	.	TRBV19	TGTGCCAGTAGCTCTAGCGTGTTTTCCTACAATGAGCAGTTCTTC	CASSSSVFSYNEQFF
.	TRBJ2-7	.	TRBV5-1	TGCGCCAGCAGCTTGGCAGGGGAGGGCTACGAGCAGTACTTC	CASSLAGEGYEQYF
TRBD2	TRBJ2-1	.	TRBV5-6	TGTGCCAGCAGCTTGGGCGGGGGAGGGAGGAATGAGCAGTTCTTC	CASSLGGGGRNEQFF
TRBD1	TRBJ2-5	.	TRBV27	TGTGCCAGTCGCCGGGACAGGGATCCCCCAGAGACCCAGTACTTC	CASRRDRDPPETQYF
.	TRBJ2-7	.	TRBV5-6	TGTGCCAGCAGCTTGGCTCGGTACGAGCAGTACTTC	CASSLARYEQYF
.	TRBJ2-3	.	TRBV6-5	TGTGCCAGCAGTTTGACTCCTTCCATCACAGATACGCAGTATTTT	CASSLTPSITDTQYF
.	TRBJ1-1	.	TRBV2	TGTGCCAGCAGCCTCAGTAACCGGAACACTGAAGCTTTCTTT	CASSLSNRNTEAFF
.	TRBJ2-5	once	TRBV7-6	TGTGCCAGCAGCCCCTTGGGGGGTCTGGCGGGGAATCAAGAGACCCAGTACTTC	CASSPLGGLAGNQETQYF
.	TRBJ2-7	.	TRBV5-1	TGCGCCAGCAGCTCTGGGTGGGGCTCGCAGGGCTCCTACGAGCAGTACTTC	CASSSGWGSQGSYEQYF
.	TRBJ1-2	.	TRBV21-1	TGTGCCAGCAGCACGGTGATAGATGGCTACACCTTC	CASSTVIDGYTF
TRBD2	TRBJ2-3	.	TRBV10-2	TGCGCCAGCAGTGACTTAGCGGGATCAGATACGCAGTATTTT	CASSDLAGSDTQYF
.	TRBJ1-1	once	TRBV6-5	TGTGCCAGCGGCCGGACAGTGAACACTGAAGCTTTCTTT	CASGRTVNTEAFF
.	TRBJ1-1	.	TRBV27	TGTGCCAGCAGTTTAGGCTGGGGGCTTTTGAACACTGAAGCTTTCTTT	CASSLGWGLLNTEAFF
.	TRBJ2-5	.	TRBV5-4	TGTGCCAGCTCCCGACAGCAAGAGACCCAGTACTTC	CASSRQQETQYF
TRBD2	TRBJ2-3	.	TRBV10-3	TGTGCCATCAGTGATAATGGGAGGGACCATACGCAGTATTTT	CAISDNGRDHTQYF
.	TRBJ1-2	.	TRBV5-4	TGTGCCAGCAGCCCTAGGCCAGAAACCCATGGCTACACCTTC	CASSPRPETHGYTF
.	TRBJ2-3	.	TRBV9	TGTGCCAGCAGCGTAGAAGCGAACCGGCGGAGCACAGATACGCAGTATTTT	CASSVEANRRSTDTQYF